This paragraph reports one TCR beta chain. Its antigen is still unknown. Qualities for individual bases were not recorded, and no much larger clone is one base off. Genomic DNA served as template for TCR beta VDJ combination and CDR3 sequence profiling. TCR repertoire sequencing was run on an Illumina HiSeq 2000. In the source study's methods: TRBV/TRBJ rearrangement plots, CDR3 size and DJ length profiles, and Simpson's diversity index were used to assess repertoires. Whichever DNA sequence was most abundant in the deep sequencing data was defined as the immunodominant clone. CDR3 amino acid sequences were screened for sharing across subjects and were compared with published repertoires and the VDJdb database. TCRdb trimmed the raw reads at Q25, called clones with MiXCR and kept productive beta chains. Each entry is one CDR3 protein sequence, shown with its most common DNA and genes. The V and J calls shown here were made by TCRdb, not taken from the authors' results. This sample holds about 200,000 distinct CDR3 sequences; 65% were observed only once. About 60% of the sample lies in the top ten.

Per the germline V gene (reference sequence), LNHDA is the CDR1 and SQIVND is the CDR2. Including the terminal cysteine and phenylalanine, the CDR3 comprises 12 residues. The DNA shown is the 36-base CDR3, in frame from base 1. V lost 6 bases and J lost 8 bases; the stretch between them is 11 bases long. This sample is drawn from a study of CD8+CD57+ T cells in acquired aplastic anemia (dated by TCRdb to the late 2010s). Notes on the research overall: A mean of around 3 ug of DNA, ranging from roughly 0.2 to 30 ug, was extracted from sorted CD4+ and CD8+ cells. CD8+CD57+ expansion was defined as a frequency above the mean frequency observed in healthy subjects.

Expansion of CD8+CD57+ cells had been shown by flow cytometry in the patients chosen for sequencing. Severe acquired aplastic anemia was diagnosed in all patients according to International Study of Aplastic Anemia and Agranulocytosis and Camitta criteria. No patient had received any therapy when blood was sampled. TCR repertoires of sorted CD4+ and CD8+ blood T cells from severe aplastic anemia patients and healthy subjects were deep-sequenced in the study. Patients were enrolled under clinicaltrials.gov protocols 00001620, 01623167, 00001397, 00071045, 00081523 and 00961064 in the USA. Ficoll-Paque density gradient centrifugation was used to isolate peripheral blood mononuclear cells. CD4+ and CD8+ T cells were sorted by FACS or magnetic beads before DNA extraction. Broader findings and caveats from the paper: Although 25 to 30 CD8+ CDR3 sequences were shared by patients and controls, these sequences appeared highly expressed in patients and within the immunodominant clones of patients. Between patients and healthy controls, no significant difference in CD8+ Simpson's diversity was found (P=0.060).

The sequenced sample consisted of sorted CD4+, CD8+, or CD8+CD57+ T cells (not recorded which) from PBMCs. The chain is made from TRBV19 and TRBJ2-1; TRBD2 is possibly the D segment (6 matching bases). This clonotype was obtained from a human donor with aplastic anemia. In nucleotide form, the sequence is TGTGCCAGTAGCCCCGGGGGATATGAGCAGTTCTTC. The resulting protein is CASSPGGYEQFF.